This TCR beta chain was sequenced during a study of spatial heterogeneity in lung cancer. Each CDR3 protein is one row after TCRdb ran MiXCR on the 5' RACE reads. Among 40,000 to 45,000 distinct CDR3 sequences listed, roughly 20% were seen once. Per the germline V gene, CDR1 is SGDLS and CDR2 is YYNGEE. This CDR3 has 16 amino acids. The ends lost 2 bases at V and 2 bases at J; junction bases unmatched: 6. Time point here: blood at routine non-recurrence follow-up after resection. This TCR was recovered from a female donor with early-stage non-small cell lung cancer. V gene TRBV9 combines with J gene TRBJ2-2; 7 bases fit TRBD1. The sequencing used PBMCs, collected at follow-up. CDR3 in DNA: TGTGCCAGCAGCGTCTCGGACAGGCTCAACACCGGGGAGCTGTTTTTT. Amino acid sequence: CASSVSDRLNTGELFF.